The rows below give T cell receptor beta chains drawn from one sample of a study of beta chain features in type 1 diabetes. Generated by immunoSEQ multiplex PCR, the TCRdb table keeps only in-frame clones and is missing some. Of a few hundred thousand clones in the sample, about a tenth were seen once. The source material was naive CD4+ T cells from blood. Receptors originate from a young man with type 1 diabetes. Each CDR3 is given without its conserved first and last residue. Clone size appears in some rows only: once, few, many, or a class for an expanded clone.

v_call	clone_size	j_call	cdr3_aa
TRBV30	few	TRBJ2-7	AWSALGYEQY
TRBV25-1	-	TRBJ1-2	ASSESGDLNYGYT
TRBV5-1	few	TRBJ2-3	ASSLGLAGDPDTQY
TRBV15	-	TRBJ2-1	ATSSFTGEQF
TRBV5-1	-	TRBJ1-2	ASSLAARGGGYGYT
TRBV4-2	few	TRBJ2-7	ASSQGIPTSGGEQY
TRBV6-5	-	TRBJ2-1	ASSYPSGGYNEQF
TRBV2	-	TRBJ2-3	SSKTVRASTDTQY
TRBV6-5	few	TRBJ1-1	ASISGNTEAF
TRBV2	-	TRBJ1-5	ASSADSNQPQH
TRBV15	-	TRBJ2-3	ATSRERSGGWADTQY
TRBV18	few	TRBJ2-1	ASSPDRAEQF
TRBV9	-	TRBJ1-1	ASSARDRENTEAF
TRBV4-1	-	TRBJ1-3	ASSQEGRGGNTIY
TRBV27	few	TRBJ1-4	ASRPTGGRYEKLF
TRBV6-6	few	TRBJ1-5	ASRTGNQPQH
TRBV29-1	few	TRBJ2-3	SVSGQGSDTQY
TRBV5-6	few	TRBJ1-2	ASSLNRGGYT
TRBV28	few	TRBJ2-1	ASSDNTYNEQF